The 20 T cell receptor beta chains below come from one sample, sequenced in a study of blood T cell repertoires in COVID-19. Sequencing used immunoSEQ multiplex PCR; TCRdb keeps in-frame clones, though not all of them. The sample shows about 90,000 clones, around 85% of them seen only once. Sequencing was done on a sample of peripheral blood. The receptors were sampled from a woman between 70 and 85 years old with active or convalescent COVID-19.

The genes are TRBV19 and TRBJ2-1; D perhaps matches TRBD1 (5 bases). In germline, CDR1 is LNHDA, CDR2 SQIVND (reference sequence). The CDR3 length is 14 residues. V dropped 2 bases and J dropped 10 bases, with 15 bases sitting between them. The CDR3 nucleotides read TGTGCCAGTAGTATACCTACGCGGAAGGGGGAGCAGTTCTTC. This sequence encodes CASSIPTRKGEQFF.

The CDR3, as DNA: TGTGCCAGCAGCTTAGCGGAGACCCGGGGCTACACCTTC. Protein product: CASSLAETRGYTF. V and J are TRBV7-2 and TRBJ1-2; no clear D gene. Germline CDR1 SGHTA, CDR2 FQGNSA. The length of the CDR3 is 13 residues. Trimming cost V 0 bases and J 8 bases, with 10 bases left between them.

This clone has more than one count but fewer than ten. V is TRBV20-1 and J is TRBJ2-7; possible D gene TRBD2, 5 bases. Germline CDR1 is DFQATT and CDR2 is SNEGSKA (reference sequence). V was cut by 3 bases and J by 3 bases, with 6 bases left in between. The CDR3 is made up of 11 amino acids. The CDR3 DNA follows: TGCAGTGCTAGTAGCGACTACGAGCAGTACTTC. Amino acid sequence: CSASSDYEQYF.

This rearrangement joins TRBV5-4 to TRBJ2-1; 7 bases line up with TRBD2. Trimming at V came to 4 bases and at J to 2 bases, leaving 6 bases not matched to a gene. The length of the CDR3 is 15 residues. The germline gives CDR1 SGHNT, CDR2 YYREEE (reference sequence). The CDR3 is CASSDPGGTYNEQFF. CDR3 DNA sequence: TGTGCCAGCAGCGACCCGGGGGGTACCTACAATGAGCAGTTCTTC.

In its sample, this clone was seen a few times. The rearrangement uses TRBV14 and TRBJ1-1, with a tentative D call TRBD1 (6 bases). Germline V CDR1 and CDR2: SGHDN, FVKESK. V shed 5 bases and J shed 3 bases, with 10 bases lying between them. The CDR3 is 13 amino acids. CDR3 loop: CASSYDRYTEAFF. CDR3 coding DNA: TGTGCCAGCAGCTACGACAGGTACACTGAAGCTTTCTTT.

This clone was detected only once. The chain joins TRBV7-2 to TRBJ1-4; 8 bases are shared with TRBD1. Germline CDR1 reads SGHTA; CDR2 reads FQGNSA. V shed 0 bases and J 4 bases; nucleotides not matched to a gene: 4. CDR3 length equals 16 residues. CDR3 DNA: TGTGCCAGCAGCTTAGCACGGACAGGGATTAATGAAAAACTGTTTTTT. This codes for CASSLARTGINEKLFF.

This chain connects TRBV28 to TRBJ2-2; a weak D match, TRBD2 (6 bases). Per the germline V gene, CDR1 is MDHEN and CDR2 is SYDVKM. CDR3 size: 12 residues. Trimming removed 6 bases at V and 6 bases at J, with 8 bases between. The CDR3 region has the DNA TGTGCCAGCAGGCGGGGCTCCGGGGAGCTGTTTTTT. Protein sequence: CASRRGSGELFF.

The J gene is TRBJ1-5, the V gene TRBV18; no clear D gene. Germline V lookup: CDR1 KGHSH, CDR2 LQKENI. The V gene lost 1 base and the J gene lost 6 bases, with 13 bases spanning the gap. This CDR3 is 15 amino acids long. The CDR3 region has the DNA TGTGCCAGCTCACCACTAGAGCCGCCCCGTCAGCCCCAGCATTTT. It codes for CASSPLEPPRQPQHF.

The V call is TRBV28, the J call TRBJ1-2; D gene unclear. V lost 1 base, J lost 0 bases, and 15 bases lay in between. This CDR3 contains 17 residues. Germline V gene data show CDR1 as MDHEN and CDR2 as SYDVKM. The CDR3 nucleotides are TGTGCCAGCAGTTTATCAAGCCGGGTGCGGGCTAACTATGGCTACACCTTC. This sequence encodes CASSLSSRVRANYGYTF.

This clone was counted a single time. The V call is TRBV15, the J call TRBJ1-1, with a possible D match to TRBD1 (6 bases). This CDR3 region has 14 residues. The ends were cut back, 0 bases at V and 6 bases at J, with 11 bases in the middle. Germline CDR1 LNHNV, CDR2 YYDKDF (reference sequence). The CDR3 DNA sequence: TGTGCCACCAGCAGAGATTCCGGACAGCCTGAAGCTTTCTTT. This gives the protein CATSRDSGQPEAFF.

The rearrangement joins TRBV23-1 to TRBJ1-5; tentatively, D is TRBD1 (5 bases). TRBV23-1 is given ORF status, its function remaining uncertain. The CDR3 spans 16 residues. The V end was cut by 10 bases, the J end by 3 bases, with 22 bases between. CDR3 nucleotide sequence: TGCGCCATCCTTCCTAGGACACCTGGTTTCAATCAGCCCCAGCATTTT. Protein: CAILPRTPGFNQPQHF.

This clone was counted a few times. This chain uses TRBV7-9 with TRBJ1-1; unclear D gene. Germline V gives CDR1 SEHNR, CDR2 FQNEAQ (reference sequence). The V end lost 2 bases, the J end lost 7 bases, and 8 bases lay between the germline ends. This CDR3 has 12 residues. CDR3 coding DNA: TGTGCCAGCAGCTTAATCCCAGGTGAAGCTTTCTTT. This encodes CASSLIPGEAFF. The full variable domain, with the rest looked up from reference TRBV7-9 and TRBJ1-1, is DTGVSQNPRHKITKRGQNVTFRCDPISEHNRLYWYRQTLGQGPEFLTYFQNEAQLEKSRLLSDRFSAERPKGSFSTLEIQRTEQGDSAMYLCASSLIPGEAFFGQGTRLTVV.

The chain uses TRBV6-2 or TRBV6-3 and TRBJ2-5; D possibly corresponds to TRBD2 (6 bases). This CDR3 is 16 amino acids long. The germline V gene has CDR1 MNHEY and CDR2 SVGEGT. V was clipped by 6 bases and J by 5 bases, with 22 bases between them. CDR3 region: CASSRGTQRDPETQYF. The CDR3 DNA follows: TGTGCCAGCAGCCGCGGGACTCAAAGGGATCCGGAGACCCAGTACTTC.

V is TRBV12-3 or TRBV12-4 and J is TRBJ1-2; unclear D gene. V was pared by 3 bases and J by 7 bases, with 9 bases between. The CDR3 runs 12 residues. CDR3 DNA sequence: TGTGCCAGCAGTTTTGGAGGGCTTGGCTACACCTTC. Protein product: CASSFGGLGYTF.

The rearrangement links TRBV5-6 to TRBJ2-2; D remains unclear. CDR3 length equals 15 residues. The V gene lost 0 bases and the J gene lost 3 bases, with 9 bases spanning the gap. The germline gives CDR1 SGHDT, CDR2 YYEEEE. CDR3 in DNA: TGTGCCAGCAGCTTGGGGAAGCTAGACACCGGGGAGCTGTTTTTT. It codes for CASSLGKLDTGELFF.

In its sample, this clone was seen a few times. The chain employs TRBV4-1 and TRBJ1-3; unclear D gene. The CDR3 has 14 amino acids. Germline-derived CDR1 and CDR2 are MGHRA and YSYEKL. V gave up 1 base and J gave up 1 base, with 5 bases separating them. The CDR3 loop reads CASSQVSSGNTIYF. CDR3 nucleotides: TGCGCCAGCAGCCAAGTCAGTTCTGGAAACACCATATATTTT.

The J gene is TRBJ2-1, the V gene TRBV13; a possible D gene is TRBD2 (5 bases). V dropped 5 bases and J dropped 0 bases, with 11 bases sitting between them. The CDR3 is made up of 15 amino acids. Germline V gene lookup returns CDR1 PRHDT and CDR2 FYEKMQ (reference sequence). The DNA for the CDR3 is TGTGCCAGCAGCCCCACGAGGGCCTCCTACAATGAGCAGTTCTTC. It encodes CASSPTRASYNEQFF.

The CDR3 region is CASQGGGVVTEAFF. In DNA, the CDR3 is TGTGCCAGCCAAGGTGGGGGGGTTGTCACTGAAGCTTTCTTT. The V and J genes are TRBV18 and TRBJ1-1; D is possibly TRBD1 (5 bases). The CDR3 is 14 residues long. Germline V CDR1 and CDR2: KGHSH, LQKENI. V shed 8 bases and J shed 4 bases, with 17 bases lying between them. Looking up the rest from reference TRBV18 and TRBJ1-1 gives the full variable domain: NAGVMQNPRHLVRRRGQEARLRCSPMKGHSHVYWYRQLPEEGLKFMVYLQKENIIDESGMPKERFSAEFPKEGPSILRIQQVVRGDSAAYFCASQGGGVVTEAFFGQGTRLTVV.

This clone was observed a single time. This chain links TRBV19 with TRBJ2-2, with D possibly matching TRBD2 (7 bases). The V gene lost 7 bases and the J gene lost 3 bases, with 18 bases spanning the gap. From germline, CDR1 is LNHDA and CDR2 SQIVND (reference sequence). The CDR3 loop spans 16 amino acids. The CDR3 loop is CASIRSGGAYTGELFF. CDR3 nucleotides: TGTGCCAGTATCCGGTCGGGGGGCGCATACACCGGGGAGCTGTTTTTT. Combining the CDR3 with reference TRBV19 and TRBJ2-2 gives the whole variable domain DGGITQSPKYLFRKEGQNVTLSCEQNLNHDAMYWYRQDPGQGLRLIYYSQIVNDFQKGDIAEGYSVSREKKESFPLTVTSAQKNPTAFYLCASIRSGGAYTGELFFGEGSRLTVL.

A few counts support this clone. The chain carries TRBV4-2 and TRBJ1-1, with D hard to call. The CDR3 loop spans 14 amino acids. Trimming removed 1 base at V and 1 base at J, with 7 bases between. The germline gives CDR1 LGHNA, CDR2 YNFKEQ. CDR3: CASSQADKNTEAFF. The CDR3 DNA reads as TGTGCCAGCAGCCAAGCAGACAAGAACACTGAAGCTTTCTTT.